What follows are 16 T cell receptor beta chains derived from one specimen sequenced in a study of blood T cell repertoires in COVID-19. Libraries were prepared by immunoSEQ multiplex PCR; TCRdb keeps only in-frame clonotypes and omits some of them. This sample has around 300,000 clones, with 85% found just once. Input material: peripheral blood. Source of these receptors: a human donor in a cohort sampled during active COVID-19.

V and J are TRBV28 and TRBJ2-1; 8 nucleotides match TRBD2. The CDR3 spans 15 residues. V shed 6 bases, J shed 5 bases, and the junction held 9 bases outside the gene matches. Per the germline V gene, CDR1 is MDHEN and CDR2 is SYDVKM. The DNA for the CDR3 is TGTGCCAGCAGCGCCTGGACTAGCCTGGACAATGAGCAGTTCTTC. This gives the protein CASSAWTSLDNEQFF. Full variable domain (rest looked up from reference TRBV28 and TRBJ2-1): DVKVTQSSRYLVKRTGEKVFLECVQDMDHENMFWYRQDPGLGLRLIYFSYDVKMKEKGDIPEGYSVSREKKERFSLILESASTNQTSMYLCASSAWTSLDNEQFFGPGTRLTVL.

J is TRBJ2-1 and V is TRBV27; 13 bases fit TRBD2. J was trimmed by 4 bases and V by 6 bases; bases with no gene match: 3. From germline, CDR1 is MNHEY and CDR2 SMNVEV (reference sequence). The CDR3 runs 15 residues. The CDR3 sequence is CASSPGLAGYNEQFF. In DNA, the CDR3 is TGTGCCAGCAGCCCGGGACTAGCGGGATACAATGAGCAGTTCTTC.

The V and J genes are TRBV7-2 and TRBJ2-1; 13 positions agree with TRBD2. The CDR3 is 18 residues long. The germline gives CDR1 SGHTA, CDR2 FQGNSA. Trimming removed 2 bases from V and 4 bases from J; junction bases left unmatched: 8. The CDR3 sequence is CASSLYGLAGDSYNEQFF. CDR3 bases: TGTGCCAGCAGCTTATATGGACTAGCGGGAGATTCTTACAATGAGCAGTTCTTC.

This chain links TRBV19 with TRBJ2-1, with a possible D match to TRBD2 (5 bases). V dropped 5 bases and J dropped 4 bases, with 18 bases sitting between them. Germline V gives CDR1 LNHDA, CDR2 SQIVND (reference sequence). This CDR3 has 16 amino acids. This chain's CDR3 is CASSYSRLALYNEQFF. The CDR3 nucleotides are TGTGCCAGTAGTTATTCTCGGCTAGCCCTTTACAATGAGCAGTTCTTC. The full variable domain, rest sourced from reference TRBV19 and TRBJ2-1, is DGGITQSPKYLFRKEGQNVTLSCEQNLNHDAMYWYRQDPGQGLRLIYYSQIVNDFQKGDIAEGYSVSREKKESFPLTVTSAQKNPTAFYLCASSYSRLALYNEQFFGPGTRLTVL.

CDR3 DNA: TGTGCCAGCAGCTTTGCCGGGACAGGCGGTTACGAGCAGTACTTC. Translated, it gives CASSFAGTGGYEQYF. The chain couples TRBV5-6 to TRBJ2-7; TRBD1 matches at 8 bases. The V segment lost 2 bases and the J segment 4 bases; nucleotides outside the gene matches: 8. The V gene's germline CDR1 is SGHDT and CDR2 YYEEEE. CDR3 size: 15 residues.

The chain has TRBV5-1 and TRBJ2-3; TRBD2 is a possible D gene (5 bases). Trimming took off 4 bases at V and 6 bases at J, with 18 bases between the two ends. This CDR3 spans 15 amino acids. The germline V gene encodes CDR1 SGHRS and CDR2 YFSETQ. CDR3 residues: CASSIGRDKQDTQYF. CDR3 nucleotides: TGCGCCAGCAGCATTGGACGGGATAAACAGGATACGCAGTATTTT.

V and J are TRBV4-1 and TRBJ1-6; tentatively, D is TRBD1 (6 bases). The CDR3 length is 18 residues. Looked up from germline, CDR1 is MGHRA and CDR2 is YSYEKL. V lost 0 bases to trimming and J lost 4 bases, with 16 bases between them. CDR3 sequence reads: CASSQDRPGAIYNSPLHF. The CDR3 region has the DNA TGCGCCAGCAGCCAAGATCGTCCAGGGGCGATATATAATTCACCCCTCCACTTT.

The chain couples TRBV19 to TRBJ1-1; 7 bases align to TRBD1. J was trimmed by 0 bases and V by 7 bases; bases with no gene match: 5. The CDR3 has 14 amino acids. The germline V gene encodes CDR1 LNHDA and CDR2 SQIVND (reference sequence). The CDR3 nucleotides read TGTGCCAGTACTGCTGGGACAGTGAACACTGAAGCTTTCTTT. As protein: CASTAGTVNTEAFF.

This clone was seen ten or more times. This chain uses TRBV9 with TRBJ1-1; possible D gene TRBD1, 5 bases. CDR3 length: 12 residues. Germline V CDR1 and CDR2: SGDLS, YYNGEE. V gave up 4 bases and J gave up 10 bases, with 14 bases separating them. The CDR3 spells CASSSPGLGAFF. Here the CDR3 DNA reads TGTGCCAGCAGCTCCCCAGGGCTGGGAGCTTTCTTT.

The genes are TRBV2 and TRBJ1-1; D is unresolved. CDR3 length: 10 amino acids. Trimming took off 5 bases at V and 8 bases at J, with 6 bases between the two ends. CDR1 is SNHLY and CDR2 is FYNNEI in the germline V gene. Here the CDR3 DNA reads TGTGCCAGCAGTTTGGAGGAAGCTTTCTTT. As protein: CASSLEEAFF.

The V and J genes are TRBV5-5 and TRBJ1-1; TRBD1 agrees at 10 bases. This CDR3 contains 15 residues. Per germline, CDR1 SGHKS and CDR2 YYEKEE (reference sequence). Trimming at V came to 3 bases and at J to 4 bases, leaving 6 bases not matched to a gene. CDR3 region: CASSSRTGGGTEAFF. CDR3 DNA sequence: TGTGCCAGCAGCTCGAGGACAGGGGGTGGCACTGAAGCTTTCTTT.

This clone was counted once. J is TRBJ2-1 and V is TRBV19; the D gene is possibly TRBD2 (7 bases). Germline CDR1 is LNHDA and CDR2 is SQIVND (reference sequence). The CDR3 is made up of 11 amino acids. With 11 bases removed from V and 9 bases from J, the gap between germline ends came to 14 bases. DNA of the CDR3: TGTGCCGGGGGGGCGGCTGGTGAGCAGTTCTTC. Its protein is CAGGAAGEQFF.

This chain joins TRBV10-2 and TRBJ2-2, with 13 nucleotides matching TRBD2. In germline, CDR1 is WSHSY, CDR2 SAAADI. This CDR3 has 15 amino acids. J was trimmed by 4 bases and V by 6 bases; bases with no gene match: 2. CDR3 sequence (DNA): TGCGCCAGCAGCTGGACTAGCGGGAGCACCGGGGAGCTGTTTTTT. This translates into CASSWTSGSTGELFF.

The gene calls are TRBV5-1 and TRBJ2-1; TRBD2 agrees at 11 bases. The CDR3 runs 16 residues. CDR1 and CDR2 from the germline V gene are SGHRS and YFSETQ. The V segment lost 0 bases and the J segment 6 bases; nucleotides outside the gene matches: 5. CDR3 coding DNA: TGCGCCAGCAGCTTGGCGTTACTAGCGGGAGTCAATGAGCAGTTCTTC. Translating gives CASSLALLAGVNEQFF. Drawing the rest from reference TRBV5-1 and TRBJ2-1, the complete variable domain is KAGVTQTPRYLIKTRGQQVTLSCSPISGHRSVSWYQQTPGQGLQFLFEYFSETQRNKGNFPGRFSGRQFSNSRSEMNVSTLELGDSALYLCASSLALLAGVNEQFFGPGTRLTVL.

The gene calls are TRBV12-3 or TRBV12-4 and TRBJ1-6; D is unresolved. The CDR3 sequence is 13 residues long. V was cut by 4 bases and J by 8 bases, with 9 bases left in between. The CDR3, as DNA: TGTGCCAGCAGTTCCGCCAGGCATTCACCCCTCCACTTT. This encodes CASSSARHSPLHF.

This chain links TRBV3-1 (or the pseudogene TRBV3-2) with TRBJ1-1; tentative D call: TRBD1 (6 bases). Germline loops: CDR1 LGHDT, CDR2 YNNKEL (reference sequence). Trimming took off 1 base at V and 4 bases at J, with 13 bases between the two ends. The CDR3 is 15 amino acids. CDR3 residues: CASSQGGAGVTEAFF. Here the CDR3 DNA reads TGTGCCAGCAGCCAAGGAGGCGCAGGGGTCACTGAAGCTTTCTTT.